A selection of T cell receptor beta chains follows, all from one sample in a study of blood T cells in healthy people across ages. In TCRdb, the 5' RACE reads were re-called with MiXCR into one record per CDR3 protein. The data hold around 1,500,000 distinct CDR3 sequences, with roughly 28% observed a single time. Material for sequencing was blood. The receptors come from a woman aged 25-40 years in good health. The CDR3 runs from the conserved cysteine through the conserved F or W. Fields, in order: D gene, V gene, J gene, clone size, CDR3 DNA, CDR3 protein. The D gene is left open where the match is weak. For some rows the clone size is stated as once, few or many, or as a class when expanded; others skip it.

>TRBD2|TRBV20-1|TRBJ2-3|-
TGCAGTGCTGGGGGGGTTAGGAGCACAGATACGCAGTATTTT
CSAGGVRSTDTQYF
>-|TRBV24-1|TRBJ2-3|once
TGTGCCACCAGTGATTTGGGAAGGCCAGATACGCAGTATTTT
CATSDLGRPDTQYF
>-|TRBV15|TRBJ2-5|many
TGTGCCACCAGCAGAGAGGGGCTGGAGACCCAGTACTTC
CATSREGLETQYF
>-|TRBV20-1|TRBJ1-2|-
TGCAGGGCTAGAGGGACGGCCCCTGGCTACACCTTC
CRARGTAPGYTF
>-|TRBV6-2/TRBV6-3|TRBJ2-7|-
TGTGCCAGCAGCAAAAACCGGGGCGATGAGCAGTACTTC
CASSKNRGDEQYF
>TRBD1|TRBV28|TRBJ1-5|-
TGTGCCAGCAGCACACCCTTGGACAGGGACAGCAATCAGCCCCAGCATTTT
CASSTPLDRDSNQPQHF
>-|TRBV5-1|TRBJ2-2|few
TGCGCCAGCAGGGATATTCGCCGCACCGGGGAGCTGTTTTTT
CASRDIRRTGELFF
>TRBD2|TRBV7-2|TRBJ2-3|-
TGTGCCAGCAGCCCTAGACTAGCGGTCTATACGCAGTATTTT
CASSPRLAVYTQYF
>-|TRBV3-1|TRBJ2-7|-
TGTGCCAGCAGCAAAAGGGGGGCCACCGGCGAGCAGTACTTC
CASSKRGATGEQYF
>-|TRBV7-2|TRBJ1-5|-
TGTGCCAGCAGCATCGGAGGGGTCAGTCAGCCCCAGCATTTT
CASSIGGVSQPQHF
>-|TRBV12-3/TRBV12-4|TRBJ2-3|-
TGTGCCAGCAGTCTAGAGTACCAGCAGTATTTT
CASSLEYQQYF
>-|TRBV7-2|TRBJ2-3|few
TGTGCCAGCAGCTTAGCGGGACTCATAGCAGATACGCAGTATTTT
CASSLAGLIADTQYF
>-|TRBV24-1|TRBJ1-6|-
TGTGCCACCAGTGATGCTCGGACAGCCCACTTT
CATSDARTAHF
>TRBD1|TRBV10-3|TRBJ1-1|-
TGTGCCATGCGTGCCGGGACAGGGAAAGCTTTCTTT
CAMRAGTGKAFF
>TRBD1|TRBV12-3/TRBV12-4|TRBJ1-1|-
TGTGCCAGCAGTTTAGTGACAGGGGGGGGCACTGAAGCTTTCTTT
CASSLVTGGGTEAFF
>-|TRBV24-1|TRBJ2-2|-
TGTGCCACCAGTGACGTCGGTCCAGCGAACACCGGGGAGCTGTTTTTT
CATSDVGPANTGELFF
>-|TRBV6-5|TRBJ2-7|many
TGTGCCAGCACCACCAGGACAGCATTCTACGAGCAGTACTTC
CASTTRTAFYEQYF
>-|TRBV10-3|TRBJ2-1|many
TGTGCCATCAGTGAGTCGGTAGAAGCGGCAAGCTCCTACAATGAGCAGTTCTTC
CAISESVEAASSYNEQFF
>-|TRBV7-8|TRBJ1-4|-
TGTGCCAGCAGCCCGGGGACCGGATCAACCCTACAGAAAAGGGGGTTTTTT
CASSPGTGSTLQKRGFF
>-|TRBV2|TRBJ2-5|-
TGTGCCAGCATCGCGCCTAGCTCGGAGACCCAGTACTTC
CASIAPSSETQYF
>-|TRBV30|TRBJ2-5|-
TGTGCCTGGAGTGACGGGGCCGGGGAGCAGTACTTC
CAWSDGAGEQYF
>-|TRBV20-1|TRBJ1-5|few
TGCAGTGCTAGCCGAGACGGGGGTACGAAGCCCCAGCATTTT
CSASRDGGTKPQHF
>-|TRBV12-3/TRBV12-4|TRBJ2-6|many
TGTGCCAGCAGTTTTTGGGGGTCTGGGGCCAACGTCCTGACTTTC
CASSFWGSGANVLTF
>TRBD1|TRBV15|TRBJ1-1|few
TGTGCCACCAGCGAAAGGGGGCACACTGAAGCTTTCTTT
CATSERGHTEAFF
>TRBD1|TRBV10-2|TRBJ1-1|few
TGCGCCAGCGGGACAGGGAGAACTGAAGCTTTCTTT
CASGTGRTEAFF
>-|TRBV5-1|TRBJ2-3|many
TGCGCCAGCAGCCCGTACCAGATTAGCACAGATACGCAGTATTTT
CASSPYQISTDTQYF
>-|TRBV6-4|TRBJ2-3|few
TGTGCCAGCAGTGATGGCGGGGAACCCACAGATACGCAGTATTTT
CASSDGGEPTDTQYF
>TRBD1|TRBV20-1|TRBJ2-2|-
TGCAGTGCTAGAGATCGACAGGGGGGCACCGGGGAGCTGTTTTTT
CSARDRQGGTGELFF
>-|TRBV7-2|TRBJ2-3|few
TGTGCCAGCAGCTTAGCGCAACTAAACGCAGATACGCAGTATTTT
CASSLAQLNADTQYF
>-|TRBV21-1|TRBJ2-7|few
TGTGCCAGCCCAAGTTACAGGGGTAACGAGCAGTACTTC
CASPSYRGNEQYF
>TRBD1|TRBV15|TRBJ2-3|-
TGTGCCACCAGCAGCGGGACAGGGGGCGCGGATACGCAGTATTTT
CATSSGTGGADTQYF
>TRBD1|TRBV7-6|TRBJ1-3|-
TGTGCCAGCAGCCCACGTCCGGGACAGCACTCTGGAAACACCATATATTTT
CASSPRPGQHSGNTIYF
>-|TRBV29-1|TRBJ2-4|few
TGCAGCGACTCCGTGCCGGGAGCCAAAAACATTCAGTACTTC
CSDSVPGAKNIQYF
>TRBD2|TRBV27|TRBJ2-3|many
TGTGCCAGCAGTTCGCGACTAGCGGGAGTGCCAGATACGCAGTATTTT
CASSSRLAGVPDTQYF
>TRBD1|TRBV7-9|TRBJ2-7|few
TGTGCCAGCAGCTTCTATGCCCCGGGGACAGGGGCCTACGAGCAGTACTTC
CASSFYAPGTGAYEQYF
>-|TRBV9|TRBJ2-1|-
TGTGCCAGCAGCGTAGGGGCTAGCTTGCCCTACAATGAGCAGTTCTTC
CASSVGASLPYNEQFF
>-|TRBV6-6|TRBJ2-6|-
TGTGCCAGCAGTACTAGGATCTCTGGGGCCAACGTCCTGACTTTC
CASSTRISGANVLTF
>TRBD1|TRBV29-1|TRBJ2-7|many
TGCAGCGTCAAGGGACAGGTCTACTACGAGCAGTACTTC
CSVKGQVYYEQYF
>-|TRBV15|TRBJ2-1|many
TGTGCCACCAGCAGTCGAACGCTGGAAGAGCAGTTCTTC
CATSSRTLEEQFF
>TRBD2|TRBV5-6|TRBJ2-3|-
TGTGCCAGCAGCTTAAAGCGACTAGCCTACACAGATACGCAGTATTTT
CASSLKRLAYTDTQYF
>TRBD2|TRBV5-1|TRBJ2-1|-
TGCGCCAGCAGTTTTACGGCTAGCGGGGGACTCAATGAGCAGTTCTTC
CASSFTASGGLNEQFF
>-|TRBV12-3/TRBV12-4|TRBJ2-2|-
TGTGCCAGCACCGGGGGGCACACCGGGGAGCTGTTTTTT
CASTGGHTGELFF